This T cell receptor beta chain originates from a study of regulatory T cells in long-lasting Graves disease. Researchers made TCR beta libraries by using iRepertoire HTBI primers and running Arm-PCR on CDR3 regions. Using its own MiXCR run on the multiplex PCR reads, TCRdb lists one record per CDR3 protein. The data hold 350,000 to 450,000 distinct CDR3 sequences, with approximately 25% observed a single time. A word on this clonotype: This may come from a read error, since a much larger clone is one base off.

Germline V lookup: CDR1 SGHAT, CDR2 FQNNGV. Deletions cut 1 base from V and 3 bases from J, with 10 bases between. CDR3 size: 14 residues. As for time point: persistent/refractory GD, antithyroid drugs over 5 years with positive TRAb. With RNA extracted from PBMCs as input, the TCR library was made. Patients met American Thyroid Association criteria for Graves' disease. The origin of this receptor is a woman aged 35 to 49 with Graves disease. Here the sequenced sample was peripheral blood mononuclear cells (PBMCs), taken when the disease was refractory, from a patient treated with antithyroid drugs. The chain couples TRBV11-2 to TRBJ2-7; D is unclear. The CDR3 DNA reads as TGTGCCAGCAGCTTAGTCCAGAGCTTCTACGAGCAGTACTTC. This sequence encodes CASSLVQSFYEQYF. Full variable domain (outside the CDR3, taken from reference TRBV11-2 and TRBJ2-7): EAGVAQSPRYKIIEKRQSVAFWCNPISGHATLYWYQQILGQGPKLLIQFQNNGVVDDSQLPKDRFSAERLKGVDSTLKIQPAKLEDSAVYLCASSLVQSFYEQYFGPGTRLTVT.